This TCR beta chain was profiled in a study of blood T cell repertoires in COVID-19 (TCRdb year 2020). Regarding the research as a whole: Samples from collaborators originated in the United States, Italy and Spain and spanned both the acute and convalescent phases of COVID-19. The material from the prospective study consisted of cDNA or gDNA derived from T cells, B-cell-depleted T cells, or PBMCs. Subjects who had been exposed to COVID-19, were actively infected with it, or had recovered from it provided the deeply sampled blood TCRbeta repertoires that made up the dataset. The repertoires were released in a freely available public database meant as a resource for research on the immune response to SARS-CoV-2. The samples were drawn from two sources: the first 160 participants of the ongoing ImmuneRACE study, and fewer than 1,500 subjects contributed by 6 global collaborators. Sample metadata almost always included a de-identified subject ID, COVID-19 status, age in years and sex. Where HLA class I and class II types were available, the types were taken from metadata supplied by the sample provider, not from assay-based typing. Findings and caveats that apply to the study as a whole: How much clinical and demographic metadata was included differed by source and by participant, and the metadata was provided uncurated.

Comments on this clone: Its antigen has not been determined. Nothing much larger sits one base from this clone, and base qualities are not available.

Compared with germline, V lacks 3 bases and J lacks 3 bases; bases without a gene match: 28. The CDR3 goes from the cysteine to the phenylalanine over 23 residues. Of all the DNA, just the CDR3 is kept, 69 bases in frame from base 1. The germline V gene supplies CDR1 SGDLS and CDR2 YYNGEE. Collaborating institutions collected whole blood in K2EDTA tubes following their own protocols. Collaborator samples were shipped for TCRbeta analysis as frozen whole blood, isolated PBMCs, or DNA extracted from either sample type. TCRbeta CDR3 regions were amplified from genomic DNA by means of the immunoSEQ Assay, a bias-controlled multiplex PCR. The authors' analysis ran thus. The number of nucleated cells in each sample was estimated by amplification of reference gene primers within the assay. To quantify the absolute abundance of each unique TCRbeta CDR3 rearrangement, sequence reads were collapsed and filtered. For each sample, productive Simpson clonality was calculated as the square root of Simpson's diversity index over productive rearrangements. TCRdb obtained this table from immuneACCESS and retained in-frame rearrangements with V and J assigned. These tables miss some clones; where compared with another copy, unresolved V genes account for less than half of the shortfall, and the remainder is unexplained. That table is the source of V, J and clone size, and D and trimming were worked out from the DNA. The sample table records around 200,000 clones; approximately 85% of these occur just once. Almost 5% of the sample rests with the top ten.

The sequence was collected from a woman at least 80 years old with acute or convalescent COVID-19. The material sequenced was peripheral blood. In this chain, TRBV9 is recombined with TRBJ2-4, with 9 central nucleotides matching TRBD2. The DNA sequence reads TGTGCCAGCAGCGCCCCGGGACAGCCGTGGACTAGCGCCCTAGGGGGGAACAAAAACATTCAGTACTTC. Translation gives CASSAPGQPWTSALGGNKNIQYF.